What follows is one TCR beta chain and its context. These data come from a study of blood T cell repertoires in COVID-19. In the study overall: Samples of COVID-19 (acute and convalescent) were obtained from the United States, Italy and Spain. T cells, B-cell-depleted T cells, or PBMCs provided the cDNA or gDNA that served as material.

As handled by the study authors: Reference gene primer amplification in the assay estimated nucleated cell counts. Sequencing was performed with immunoSEQ multiplex PCR; in TCRdb, only in-frame clones are kept and a portion is missing. That table is the source of V, J and clone size, and D and trimming were worked out from the DNA. The sample records 70,000 or so clones, around 90% being singletons. V dropped 9 bases and J dropped 2; count of bases not matched to a gene: 5. CDR1 KGHDR and CDR2 SFDVKD come from the germline V gene. The length of the CDR3 is 13 residues. Sequencing used peripheral blood. The source of this sequence is a woman older than 75 with active or convalescent COVID-19. V is TRBV24-1 and J is TRBJ2-5; 7 bases are a match to TRBD2. The CDR3 sequence is CATRSAGQETQYF. For the CDR3, the DNA is TGTGCCACCCGTTCAGCGGGGCAAGAGACCCAGTACTTC.